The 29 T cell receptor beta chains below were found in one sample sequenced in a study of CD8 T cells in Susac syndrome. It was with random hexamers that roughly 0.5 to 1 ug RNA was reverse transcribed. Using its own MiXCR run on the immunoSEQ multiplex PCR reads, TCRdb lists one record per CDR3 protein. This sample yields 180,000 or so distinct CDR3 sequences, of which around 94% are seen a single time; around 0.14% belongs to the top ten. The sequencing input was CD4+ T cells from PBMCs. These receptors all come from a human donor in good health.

The CDR3 DNA follows: TGTGCCAGCAGTACTGGACAGGGGGTGTATCAGCCCCAGCATTTT. Translated, it gives CASSTGQGVYQPQHF. The chain couples TRBV12-3 or TRBV12-4 to TRBJ1-5; 10 nucleotides match TRBD1. V was clipped by 5 bases and J by 5 bases; unmatched bases: 6. CDR3 size: 15 residues.

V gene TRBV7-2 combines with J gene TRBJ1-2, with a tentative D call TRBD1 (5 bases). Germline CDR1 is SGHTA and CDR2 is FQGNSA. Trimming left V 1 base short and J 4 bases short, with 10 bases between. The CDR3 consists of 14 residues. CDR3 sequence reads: CASSLGAGSYGYTF. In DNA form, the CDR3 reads TGTGCCAGCAGCTTAGGAGCAGGGTCCTATGGCTACACCTTC.

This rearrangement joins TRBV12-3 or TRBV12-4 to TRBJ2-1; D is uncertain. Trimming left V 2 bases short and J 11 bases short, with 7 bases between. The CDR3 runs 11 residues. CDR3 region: CASSLQYKQFF. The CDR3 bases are TGTGCCAGCAGTTTACAGTACAAGCAGTTCTTC.

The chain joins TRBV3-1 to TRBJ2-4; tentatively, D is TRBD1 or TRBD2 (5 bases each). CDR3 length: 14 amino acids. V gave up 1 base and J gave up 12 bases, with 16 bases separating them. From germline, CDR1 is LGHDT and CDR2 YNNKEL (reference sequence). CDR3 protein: CASSQGSGDGDQYF. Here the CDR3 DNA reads TGTGCCAGCAGCCAAGGATCCGGGGACGGGGATCAGTACTTC.

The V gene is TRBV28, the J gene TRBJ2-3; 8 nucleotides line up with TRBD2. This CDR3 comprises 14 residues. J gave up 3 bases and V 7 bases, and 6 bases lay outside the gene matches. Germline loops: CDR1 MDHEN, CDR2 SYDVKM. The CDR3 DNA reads TGTGCCAGCACCACCGGGGGGGCGACAGATACGCAGTATTTT. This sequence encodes CASTTGGATDTQYF.

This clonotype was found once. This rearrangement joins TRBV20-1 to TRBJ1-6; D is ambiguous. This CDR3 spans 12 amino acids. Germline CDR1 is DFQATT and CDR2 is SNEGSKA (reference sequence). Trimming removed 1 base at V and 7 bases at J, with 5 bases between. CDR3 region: CSARGGNSPLHF. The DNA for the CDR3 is TGCAGTGCTAGAGGGGGAAATTCACCCCTCCACTTT.

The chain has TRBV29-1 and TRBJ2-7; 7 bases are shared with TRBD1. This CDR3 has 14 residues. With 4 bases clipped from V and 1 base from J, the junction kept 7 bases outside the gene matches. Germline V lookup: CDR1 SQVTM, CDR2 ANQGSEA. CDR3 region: CSVVPGGLSYEQYF. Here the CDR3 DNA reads TGCAGCGTTGTTCCAGGGGGTCTTTCCTACGAGCAGTACTTC.

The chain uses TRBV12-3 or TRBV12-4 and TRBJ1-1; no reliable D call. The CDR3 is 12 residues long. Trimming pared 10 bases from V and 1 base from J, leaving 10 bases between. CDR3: CATLRENTEAFF. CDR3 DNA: TGTGCCACCCTGAGAGAGAACACTGAAGCTTTCTTT.

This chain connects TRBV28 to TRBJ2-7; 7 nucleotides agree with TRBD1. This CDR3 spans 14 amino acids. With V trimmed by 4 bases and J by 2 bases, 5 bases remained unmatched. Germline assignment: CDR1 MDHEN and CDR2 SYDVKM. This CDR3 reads CASSSSGTAYEQYF. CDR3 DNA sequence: TGTGCCAGCAGTTCCTCCGGGACAGCCTACGAGCAGTACTTC.

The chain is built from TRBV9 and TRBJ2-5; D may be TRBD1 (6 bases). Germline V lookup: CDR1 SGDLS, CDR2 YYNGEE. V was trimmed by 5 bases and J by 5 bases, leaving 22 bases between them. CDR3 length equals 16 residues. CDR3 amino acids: CASSSSRDTHGETQYF. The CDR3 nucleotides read TGTGCCAGCAGTTCCTCTCGGGACACCCACGGCGAGACCCAGTACTTC.

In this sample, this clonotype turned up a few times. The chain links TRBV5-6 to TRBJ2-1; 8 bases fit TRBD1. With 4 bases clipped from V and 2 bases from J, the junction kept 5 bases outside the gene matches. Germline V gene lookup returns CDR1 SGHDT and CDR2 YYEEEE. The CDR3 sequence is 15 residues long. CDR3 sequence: CASSPGQGTYNEQFF. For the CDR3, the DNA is TGTGCCAGCAGCCCCGGACAGGGCACCTACAATGAGCAGTTCTTC.

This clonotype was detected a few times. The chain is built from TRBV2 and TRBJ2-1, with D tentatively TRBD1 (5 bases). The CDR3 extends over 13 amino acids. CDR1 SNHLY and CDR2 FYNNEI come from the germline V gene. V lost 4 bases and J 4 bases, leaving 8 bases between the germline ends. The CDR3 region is CASSVAGYNEQFF. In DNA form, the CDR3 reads TGTGCCAGCAGTGTGGCAGGGTACAATGAGCAGTTCTTC.

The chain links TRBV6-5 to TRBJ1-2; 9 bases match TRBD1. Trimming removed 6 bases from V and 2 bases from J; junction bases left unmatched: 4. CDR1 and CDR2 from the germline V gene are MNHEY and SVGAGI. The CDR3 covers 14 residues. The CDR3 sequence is CASRSGQGNYGYTF. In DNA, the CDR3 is TGTGCCAGCAGATCCGGACAGGGGAACTATGGCTACACCTTC.

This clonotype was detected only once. CDR3 bases: TGTGCCAGCAGTCCCGGACAGGGGAGGGGCTACACCTTC. Translating gives CASSPGQGRGYTF. The chain combines TRBV25-1 with TRBJ1-2, with 9 bases aligning to TRBD1. This CDR3 region has 13 residues. CDR1 and CDR2 from the germline V gene are MGHDK and SYGVNS. V lost 5 bases, J lost 8 bases, and 6 bases stayed unmatched.

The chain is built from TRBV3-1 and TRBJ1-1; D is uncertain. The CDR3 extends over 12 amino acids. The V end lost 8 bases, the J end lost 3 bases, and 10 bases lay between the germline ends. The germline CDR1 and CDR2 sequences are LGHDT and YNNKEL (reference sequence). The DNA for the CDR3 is TGTGCCAGCGGAGATGGGGACACTGAAGCTTTCTTT. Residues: CASGDGDTEAFF.

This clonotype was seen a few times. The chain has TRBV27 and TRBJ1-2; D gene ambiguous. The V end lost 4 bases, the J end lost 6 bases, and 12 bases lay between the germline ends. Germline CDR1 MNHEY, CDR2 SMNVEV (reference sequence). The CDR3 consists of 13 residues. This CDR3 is CASSYSGGHGYTF. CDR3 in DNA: TGTGCCAGCAGTTACTCGGGCGGGCATGGCTACACCTTC.

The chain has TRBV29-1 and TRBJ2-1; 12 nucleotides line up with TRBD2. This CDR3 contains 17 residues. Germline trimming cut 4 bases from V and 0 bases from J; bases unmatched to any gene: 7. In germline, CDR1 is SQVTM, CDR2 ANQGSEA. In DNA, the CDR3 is TGCAGCGTTGGGCTAGCGGGGGGGCCGAGCTCCTACAATGAGCAGTTCTTC. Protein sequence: CSVGLAGGPSSYNEQFF.

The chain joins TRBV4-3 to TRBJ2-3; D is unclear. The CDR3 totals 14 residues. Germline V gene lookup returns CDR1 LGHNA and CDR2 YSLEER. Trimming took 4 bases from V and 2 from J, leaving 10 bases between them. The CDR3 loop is CASSPKAATDTQYF. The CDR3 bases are TGCGCCAGCAGCCCCAAGGCGGCCACAGATACGCAGTATTTT.

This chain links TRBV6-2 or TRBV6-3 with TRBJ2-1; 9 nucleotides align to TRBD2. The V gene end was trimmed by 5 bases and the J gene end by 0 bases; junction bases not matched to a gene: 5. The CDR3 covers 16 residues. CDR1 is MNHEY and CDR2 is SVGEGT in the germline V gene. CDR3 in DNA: TGTGCCAGCAGTCCCTCAGCGGGGGGCTCCTACAATGAGCAGTTCTTC. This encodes CASSPSAGGSYNEQFF.

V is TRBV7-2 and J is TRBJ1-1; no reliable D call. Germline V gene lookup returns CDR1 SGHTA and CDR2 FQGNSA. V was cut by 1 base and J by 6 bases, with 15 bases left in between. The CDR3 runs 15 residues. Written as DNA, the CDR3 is TGTGCCAGCAGCTTAGTCGGGGTCCGTAGACCTGAAGCTTTCTTT. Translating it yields CASSLVGVRRPEAFF.

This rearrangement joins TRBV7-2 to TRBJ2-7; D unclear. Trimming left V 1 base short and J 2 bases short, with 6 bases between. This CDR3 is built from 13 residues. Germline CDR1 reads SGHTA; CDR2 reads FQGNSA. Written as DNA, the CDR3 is TGTGCCAGCAGCTTAGGGCGGCCCTACGAGCAGTACTTC. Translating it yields CASSLGRPYEQYF.

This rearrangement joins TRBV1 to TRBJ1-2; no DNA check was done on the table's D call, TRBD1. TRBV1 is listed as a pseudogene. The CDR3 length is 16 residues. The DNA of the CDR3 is TGCACCAGCAGCCCAACGATAGAGACAGGGCCCTATGGCTACACCTTC. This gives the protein CTSSPTIETGPYGYTF.

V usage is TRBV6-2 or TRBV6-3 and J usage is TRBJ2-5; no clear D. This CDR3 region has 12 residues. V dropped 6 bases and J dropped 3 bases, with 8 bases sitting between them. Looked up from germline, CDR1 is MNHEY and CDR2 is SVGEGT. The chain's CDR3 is CASRSREETQYF. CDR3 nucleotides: TGTGCCAGCAGAAGTAGAGAAGAGACCCAGTACTTC.

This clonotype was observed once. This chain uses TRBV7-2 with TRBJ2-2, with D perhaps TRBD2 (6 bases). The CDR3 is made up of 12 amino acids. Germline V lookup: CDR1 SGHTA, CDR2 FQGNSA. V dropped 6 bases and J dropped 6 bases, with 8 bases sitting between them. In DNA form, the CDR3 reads TGTGCCAGCAGTCGGAGGGCCGGGGAGCTGTTTTTT. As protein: CASSRRAGELFF.

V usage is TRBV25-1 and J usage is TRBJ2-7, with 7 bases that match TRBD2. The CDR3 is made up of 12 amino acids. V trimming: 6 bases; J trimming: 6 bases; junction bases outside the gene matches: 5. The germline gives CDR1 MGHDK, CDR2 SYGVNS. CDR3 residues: CASRARGVEQYF. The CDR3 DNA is TGTGCCAGCAGGGCCCGGGGGGTCGAGCAGTACTTC.

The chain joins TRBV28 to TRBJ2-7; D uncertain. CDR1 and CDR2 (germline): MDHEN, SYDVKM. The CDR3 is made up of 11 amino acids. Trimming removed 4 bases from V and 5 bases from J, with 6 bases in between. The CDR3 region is CASSSINEQYF. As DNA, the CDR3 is TGTGCCAGCAGTTCCATCAACGAGCAGTACTTC.

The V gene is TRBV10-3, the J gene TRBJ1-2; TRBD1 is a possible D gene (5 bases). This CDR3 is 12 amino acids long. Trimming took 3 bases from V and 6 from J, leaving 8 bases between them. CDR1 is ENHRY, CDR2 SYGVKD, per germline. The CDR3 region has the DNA TGTGCCATCAGTGATGCCAGGGATGGCTACACCTTC. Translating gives CAISDARDGYTF.

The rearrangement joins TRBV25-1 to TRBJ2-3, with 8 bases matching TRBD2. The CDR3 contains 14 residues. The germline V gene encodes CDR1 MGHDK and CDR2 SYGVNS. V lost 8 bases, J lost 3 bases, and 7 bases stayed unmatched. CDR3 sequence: CASGLAGRTDTQYF. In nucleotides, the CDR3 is TGTGCCAGCGGGTTAGCGGGGCGGACAGATACGCAGTATTTT.

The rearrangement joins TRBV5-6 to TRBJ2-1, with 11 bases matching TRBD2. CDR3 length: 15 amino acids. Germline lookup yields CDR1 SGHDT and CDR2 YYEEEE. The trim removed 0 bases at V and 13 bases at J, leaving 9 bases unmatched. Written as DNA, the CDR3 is TGTGCCAGCAGCTTGGGCCGCCTAGCGGGGGGATTCCAGTTCTTC. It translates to CASSLGRLAGGFQFF.